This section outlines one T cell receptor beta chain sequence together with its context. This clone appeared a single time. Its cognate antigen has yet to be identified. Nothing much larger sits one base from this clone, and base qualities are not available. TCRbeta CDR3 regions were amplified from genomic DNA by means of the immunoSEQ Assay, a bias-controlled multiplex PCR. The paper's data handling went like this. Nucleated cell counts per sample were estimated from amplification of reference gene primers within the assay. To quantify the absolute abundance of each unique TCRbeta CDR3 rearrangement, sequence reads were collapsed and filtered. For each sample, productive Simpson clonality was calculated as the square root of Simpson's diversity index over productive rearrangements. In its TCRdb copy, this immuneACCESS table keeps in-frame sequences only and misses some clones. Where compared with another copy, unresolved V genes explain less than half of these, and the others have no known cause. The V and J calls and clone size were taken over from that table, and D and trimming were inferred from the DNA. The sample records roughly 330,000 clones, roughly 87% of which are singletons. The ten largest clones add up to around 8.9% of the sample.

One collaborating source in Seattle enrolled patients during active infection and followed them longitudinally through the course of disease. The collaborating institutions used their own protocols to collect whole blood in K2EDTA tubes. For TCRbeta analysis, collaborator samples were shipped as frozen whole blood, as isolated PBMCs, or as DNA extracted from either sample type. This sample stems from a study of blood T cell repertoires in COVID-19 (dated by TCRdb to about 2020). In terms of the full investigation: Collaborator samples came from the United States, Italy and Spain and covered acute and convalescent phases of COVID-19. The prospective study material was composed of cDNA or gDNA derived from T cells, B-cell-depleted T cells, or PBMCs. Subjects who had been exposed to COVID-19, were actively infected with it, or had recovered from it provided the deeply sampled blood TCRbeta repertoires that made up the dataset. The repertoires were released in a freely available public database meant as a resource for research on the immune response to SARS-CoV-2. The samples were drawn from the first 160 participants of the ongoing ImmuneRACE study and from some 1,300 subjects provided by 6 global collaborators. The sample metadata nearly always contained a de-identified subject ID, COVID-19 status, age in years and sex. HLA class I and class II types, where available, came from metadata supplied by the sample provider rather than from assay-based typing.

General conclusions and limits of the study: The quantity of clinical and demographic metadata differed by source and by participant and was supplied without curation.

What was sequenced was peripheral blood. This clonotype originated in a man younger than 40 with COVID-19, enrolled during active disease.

The bases are TGTGCCAGCAGCGTAGACAGGGAAATGAACACTGAAGCTTTCTTT. Its coded protein is CASSVDREMNTEAFF. The sequence links TRBV9 to TRBJ1-1, with a weak D call of TRBD1 (6 bases match). The CDR3 has 15 amino acids, counting the end cysteine and phenylalanine. Only the CDR3 DNA is retained, 45 bases long and in frame from the first base. CDR1 and CDR2 are drawn from the germline V gene: SGDLS, YYNGEE. V loses 0 bases, J loses 0 bases, and the germline ends lie 9 bases apart.